The subject of this entry is one T cell receptor (beta chain). This entry belongs to a study of blood T cell repertoires in COVID-19. Study-wide context: Acute and convalescent COVID-19 specimens originated in the United States, Italy and Spain. In each case, the material was cDNA or gDNA derived from T cells, B-cell-depleted T cells, or PBMCs.

V was pared by 8 bases and J by 4 bases, with 8 bases between. The germline CDR1 and CDR2 sequences are MDHEN and SYDVKM. CDR3 size: 11 residues. Study processing details: Cell counts per sample came from amplifying reference gene primers. Profiling relied on immunoSEQ multiplex PCR, and the TCRdb table lists in-frame clones only, not all of them. V, J and clone size were drawn from that table, and D and trimming were deduced from the DNA. The table lists some 120,000 clones, approximately 83% of them singletons. The receptor comes from a woman in her sixties or seventies with acute or convalescent COVID-19. The rearrangement joins TRBV28 to TRBJ1-2; D is undetermined. The sample was peripheral blood. CDR3 sequence reads: CASEEGYGYTF. In DNA form, the CDR3 reads TGTGCCAGCGAGGAAGGCTATGGCTACACCTTC.